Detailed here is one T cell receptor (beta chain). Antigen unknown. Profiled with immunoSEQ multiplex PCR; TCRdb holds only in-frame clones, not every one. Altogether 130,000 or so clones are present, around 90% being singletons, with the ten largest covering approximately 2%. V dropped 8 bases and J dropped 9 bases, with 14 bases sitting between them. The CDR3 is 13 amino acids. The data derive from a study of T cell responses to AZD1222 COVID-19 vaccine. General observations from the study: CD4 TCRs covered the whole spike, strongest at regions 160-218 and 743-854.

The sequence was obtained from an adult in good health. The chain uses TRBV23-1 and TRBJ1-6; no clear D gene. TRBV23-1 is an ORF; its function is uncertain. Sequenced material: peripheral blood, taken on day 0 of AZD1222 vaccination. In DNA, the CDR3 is TGCGCCAGCCCCGGGAATTTTTGTTCACCCCTCCACTTT. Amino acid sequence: CASPGNFCSPLHF.